Listed below are T cell receptor beta chains from one sample, sequenced in a study of blood T cell repertoires in COVID-19. The repertoire was sequenced with immunoSEQ multiplex PCR; TCRdb's copy has only in-frame clones and lacks some. The sample yields about 300,000 clones, approximately 88% seen once. The sequencing input was peripheral blood. All receptors come from a young man who had recovered from COVID-19. CDR3s include the opening cysteine and the closing phenylalanine or tryptophan. Fields, in order: CDR3 length, D gene, clone size, J gene, V gene, CDR3 protein, CDR3 DNA. D genes are given only for firm matches. Size is omitted from some rows. Given values are once, few, many or a class for expanded clones.

15	-	-	TRBJ2-5	TRBV7-8	CASSISASPQETQYF	TGTGCCAGCAGCATCTCGGCTAGCCCCCAAGAGACCCAGTACTTC
15	-	few	TRBJ1-5	TRBV19	CASNYGVHSNQPQHF	TGTGCCAGTAACTACGGGGTTCATAGCAATCAGCCCCAGCATTTT
15	-	-	TRBJ1-1	TRBV5-6	CASSLEGRRDTEAFF	TGTGCCAGCAGCTTGGAGGGCCGGAGGGACACTGAAGCTTTCTTT
13	TRBD1	once	TRBJ1-1	TRBV6-5	CASSNRDRAGAFF	TGTGCCAGCAGTAACCGGGACAGGGCTGGAGCTTTCTTT
15	TRBD2	-	TRBJ2-3	TRBV20-1	CSASRTSGGTDTQYF	TGCAGTGCTAGTCGGACTAGCGGGGGCACAGATACGCAGTATTTT
14	-	-	TRBJ2-3	TRBV19	CASGQWGPTDTQYF	TGTGCCAGTGGTCAGTGGGGCCCCACAGATACGCAGTATTTT
11	-	few	TRBJ1-5	TRBV30	CAGRDDQPQHF	TGTGCCGGACGGGATGATCAGCCCCAGCATTTT
13	TRBD1	-	TRBJ2-5	TRBV18	CASSLGTEETQYF	TGTGCCAGCTCACTTGGGACAGAAGAGACCCAGTACTTC
14	TRBD2	-	TRBJ2-5	TRBV18	CASSPTTSRETQYF	TGTGCCAGCTCACCCACGACTAGCAGAGAGACCCAGTACTTC
14	-	-	TRBJ2-1	TRBV6-5	CASRGGDAYGEQFF	TGTGCCAGCAGGGGCGGGGATGCCTATGGTGAGCAGTTCTTC
16	-	-	TRBJ2-7	TRBV19	CASSMGGARGVYEQYF	TGTGCCAGTAGTATGGGGGGGGCCCGGGGAGTATACGAGCAGTACTTC
14	-	-	TRBJ1-1	TRBV9	CASSGQGLGTEAFF	TGTGCCAGCAGCGGGCAGGGTTTAGGGACTGAAGCTTTCTTT
13	-	-	TRBJ2-7	TRBV28	CASREGSSYEQYF	TGTGCCAGCAGGGAGGGCTCCTCCTACGAGCAGTACTTC